This TCR beta chain was found in a study of CD8+CD57+ T cells in acquired aplastic anemia. Study details: 3.2 ug was the average amount of DNA from sorted CD4+ and CD8+ cells.

The CDR3 runs to 12 residues. Germline V gene sequence: CDR1 SGHRS, CDR2 YFSETQ. The TCR beta profiling, which covered VDJ combination and CDR3 sequence, was carried out using genomic DNA as the template. TCRdb redid the calling of the reads with MiXCR, one entry per CDR3 protein. Of around 400,000 distinct CDR3 sequences in the sample, just under 70% were seen once. A word on this clonotype: Its ends do not fully match the called genes, so a read error is possible.

The chain uses TRBV5-1 and TRBJ2-7; the D gene is possibly TRBD2 (5 bases). Material for sequencing was sorted CD4+, CD8+, or CD8+CD57+ T cells (not recorded which) from PBMCs. This receptor was taken from a human donor in good health, serving as a control. CDR3 nucleotides: TGCGCCAGCAGGTTATTTGCGAGAGGGTGGGCCTTC. Protein product: CASRLFARGWAF.